Listed below are T cell receptor beta chains from one sample, sequenced in a study of cytomegalovirus exposure and HLA in healthy donors. Data came from immunoSEQ multiplex PCR; TCRdb stores just in-frame clones and leaves some out. The top ten clones hold less than 7% of a sample with around 130,000 clones, 75% to 90% of them seen once. Specimen: PBMCs. The receptors were sampled from a woman aged 25 to 39 in good health and CMV-seropositive. The conserved cysteine and the conserved F or W are not part of the CDR3 here. Clone sizes are given selectively: once, few, many, or a class where the clone is expanded.

AWSAGLLSYEQY	.	TRBV30	TRBJ2-7
ASSQEGGKSSARNEQF	.	TRBV4-1	TRBJ2-1
ASSWTSGKKY	.	TRBV28	TRBJ2-7
ASSLGGDYGYT	.	TRBV7-9	TRBJ1-2
ASSLRGLNQETQY	.	TRBV19	TRBJ2-5
ASTRDGGGDSPLH	.	TRBV28	TRBJ1-6
ASSNRGHNSPLH	.	TRBV6-5	TRBJ1-6
ASTLVGVGNEQY	.	TRBV5-1	.
ASSIDLRYPNTEAF	.	TRBV19	TRBJ1-1
AISESRTSAYEQY	.	TRBV10-3	TRBJ2-7
ASSSDRFAYNEQF	.	TRBV7-3	TRBJ2-1
ASSYSGSYGYT	.	TRBV2	TRBJ1-2
SSYQGAETQY	.	TRBV29-1	TRBJ2-5
ASSDSGGAADTQY	many	TRBV6-4	TRBJ2-3
ASSNRGEAF	.	TRBV18	TRBJ1-1
ASSLNGDQPQH	.	TRBV28	TRBJ1-5
ASSPSGGVTYEQY	.	TRBV7-3	TRBJ2-7
ASSVIAGGRYEQY	.	TRBV28	.
ASSLGGDTQY	.	TRBV11-1	TRBJ2-3
ASSLGQVTYNEQF	.	TRBV5-6	TRBJ2-1
ASSQGAGDTQY	once	TRBV18	TRBJ2-3
ASSFFPGLAGGETQY	.	TRBV28	TRBJ2-5
ASSFQGGSYSGNTIY	.	TRBV7-8	TRBJ1-3
AWSLGATIGTNEKLF	.	TRBV30	TRBJ1-4
ASLAGGFIYEQF	.	TRBV28	TRBJ2-1
ASSIGDRKNTEAF	.	TRBV19	TRBJ1-1
AWSGARGRDEQY	.	TRBV30	TRBJ2-7
ASSLGLAPGYGYT	.	TRBV13	TRBJ1-2
AWSLPGGPDTQY	once	TRBV30	TRBJ2-3
ASSAAGQLQSPLH	.	TRBV9	TRBJ1-6
ASSPESAGGYGYT	.	TRBV18	TRBJ1-2
ASSPFTFPSGNTIY	.	TRBV28	TRBJ1-3